The present T cell receptor beta chain was sequenced within a study of T cell responses to AZD1222 COVID-19 vaccine. Sequenced by immunoSEQ multiplex PCR; TCRdb stores in-frame clones only, minus some. This table holds around 120,000 clones, approximately 91% found once. This TCR derives from an adult in good health. The sequencing used peripheral blood, collected on day 0 of AZD1222 vaccination.

This CDR3 is CASSPRLAGSGETQYF. CDR3 nucleotide sequence: TGTGCCAGCAGCCCCAGGCTAGCGGGCTCAGGAGAGACCCAGTACTTC. The V gene is TRBV3-1 (or the pseudogene TRBV3-2), the J gene TRBJ2-5, with 8 bases that match TRBD2. The junction had 11 bases not matched to a gene; V was cut back by 4 bases and J by 4 bases. The CDR3 contains 16 residues. Germline V lookup: CDR1 LGHDT, CDR2 YNNKEL (reference sequence).